The 23 T cell receptor beta chains below were found in one sample sequenced in a study of cytomegalovirus exposure and HLA in healthy donors. Sequencing was performed with immunoSEQ multiplex PCR; in TCRdb, only in-frame clones are kept and a portion is missing. The sample yields about 170,000 clones, approximately 89% seen once. The sequenced material came from PBMCs. All receptors come from a man aged 18 to 30 in good health and CMV-seropositive.

The chain joins TRBV9 to TRBJ2-1; TRBD1 matches at 7 bases. The CDR3 consists of 19 residues. With 4 bases clipped from V and 4 bases from J, the junction kept 20 bases outside the gene matches. CDR1 is SGDLS and CDR2 is YYNGEE in the germline V gene. CDR3 sequence: CASSSPSDRNARNYNEQFF. The CDR3 nucleotides read TGTGCCAGCAGCTCACCCTCGGACAGGAACGCAAGAAATTACAATGAGCAGTTCTTC.

As DNA, the CDR3 is TGTGCCAGCAGTGTAGACAGCCACAATGAGCAGTTCTTC. It translates to CASSVDSHNEQFF. The rearrangement links TRBV6-1 to TRBJ2-1; D may be TRBD1 (5 bases). The CDR3 sequence is 13 residues long. Germline-derived CDR1 and CDR2 are MNHNS and SASEGT. Trimming stripped 4 bases from V and 5 bases from J, with 9 bases between.

The gene calls are TRBV10-3 and TRBJ2-3, with 7 bases matching TRBD2. The germline CDR1 and CDR2 sequences are ENHRY and SYGVKD. The trim removed 3 bases at V and 1 base at J, leaving 4 bases unmatched. CDR3 size: 15 residues. The CDR3 nucleotides read TGTGCCATCAGTGACTACAGCGGGGGCACAGATACGCAGTATTTT. This codes for CAISDYSGGTDTQYF.

In its sample, this clone was seen once. The chain carries TRBV30 and TRBJ2-7; 11 nucleotides align to TRBD1. Trimming cost V 1 base and J 6 bases; bases outside gene matches: 2. This CDR3 comprises 13 residues. Germline assignment: CDR1 GTSNPN and CDR2 SVGIG (reference sequence). In nucleotides, the CDR3 is TGTGCCTGGAGTGAGGACAGGGGGCTCGAGCAGTACTTC. Translating it yields CAWSEDRGLEQYF.

This clone was seen a single time. V gene TRBV19 combines with J gene TRBJ1-1, with D possibly TRBD1 on 6 matching bases. CDR3 length equals 12 residues. Germline assignment: CDR1 LNHDA and CDR2 SQIVND (reference sequence). The V and J ends lost 10 bases and 1 base respectively, with 10 bases between them. CDR3 protein: CATQTGNTEAFF. CDR3 nucleotide sequence: TGTGCCACCCAGACAGGGAACACTGAAGCTTTCTTT.

The chain carries TRBV7-6 and TRBJ2-1; no reliable D call. In germline, CDR1 is SGHVS, CDR2 FNYEAQ. Trimming pared 4 bases from V and 6 bases from J, leaving 7 bases between. This CDR3 has 12 amino acids. In DNA form, the CDR3 reads TGTGCCAGCAGCTCTTTAGCCAATGAGCAGTTCTTC. This translates into CASSSLANEQFF. Drawing the rest from reference TRBV7-6 and TRBJ2-1, the complete variable domain is GAGVSQSPRYKVTKRGQDVALRCDPISGHVSLYWYRQALGQGPEFLTYFNYEAQQDKSGLPNDRFSAERPEGSISTLTIQRTEQRDSAMYRCASSSLANEQFFGPGTRLTVL.

The gene calls are TRBV28 and TRBJ2-7, with D perhaps TRBD1 (6 bases). This CDR3 region has 14 residues. Germline V lookup: CDR1 MDHEN, CDR2 SYDVKM. The V end was cut by 3 bases, the J end by 7 bases, with 16 bases between. CDR3 sequence reads: CASSLGRGKGEQYF. The CDR3 nucleotides read TGTGCCAGCAGTTTGGGCAGGGGAAAGGGTGAGCAGTACTTC.

The chain uses TRBV28 and TRBJ2-1; 7 bases are shared with TRBD1. Germline loops: CDR1 MDHEN, CDR2 SYDVKM. CDR3 length equals 14 residues. V shed 4 bases and J 8 bases; nucleotides not matched to a gene: 8. CDR3 coding DNA: TGTGCCAGCAGTTCCGGACAGGTAAAGGATGAGCAGTTCTTC. It encodes CASSSGQVKDEQFF.

V and J are TRBV5-1 and TRBJ2-1, with D perhaps matching TRBD2 (5 bases). The CDR3 is 15 amino acids. Trimming took 0 bases from V and 7 from J, leaving 14 bases between them. Germline assignment: CDR1 SGHRS and CDR2 YFSETQ. This chain's CDR3 is CASSLEAARGNEQFF. CDR3 sequence (DNA): TGCGCCAGCAGCTTGGAAGCGGCCCGAGGGAATGAGCAGTTCTTC.

V gene TRBV25-1 combines with J gene TRBJ2-1, with TRBD2 matching over 8 bases. Germline V lookup: CDR1 MGHDK, CDR2 SYGVNS. V was clipped by 2 bases and J by 5 bases; unmatched bases: 5. This CDR3 is 15 amino acids long. The CDR3 protein is CASSESGSSNNEQFF. CDR3 sequence (DNA): TGTGCCAGCAGTGAAAGCGGGAGTTCTAACAATGAGCAGTTCTTC.

A few counts support this clone. This chain connects TRBV5-1 to TRBJ1-2; 8 nucleotides line up with TRBD1. The germline V gene has CDR1 SGHRS and CDR2 YFSETQ. This CDR3 has 14 residues. After removal of 5 bases from V and 2 bases from J, the junction contained 5 bases not matched to a gene. The CDR3 bases are TGCGCCAGCAGACCAGGGACAGGCAACTATGGCTACACCTTC. Translating gives CASRPGTGNYGYTF.

V is TRBV7-6 and J is TRBJ1-2; maybe TRBD1 (5 bases). Trimming took off 0 bases at V and 4 bases at J, with 21 bases between the two ends. This CDR3 region has 18 residues. Germline-derived CDR1 and CDR2 are SGHVS and FNYEAQ. This CDR3 reads CASSLAGREVGGLYGYTF. For the CDR3, the DNA is TGTGCCAGCAGCTTAGCCGGCAGGGAGGTTGGAGGGCTCTATGGCTACACCTTC.

The chain links TRBV29-1 to TRBJ2-7; D ambiguous. The CDR3 is 13 amino acids. CDR1 is SQVTM and CDR2 is ANQGSEA in the germline V gene. The germline V and J ends were trimmed by 5 bases and 3 bases, with 14 bases remaining between them. The CDR3 DNA follows: TGCAGCGTTCAGAACAGCTTTAACTACGAGCAGTACTTC. It specifies CSVQNSFNYEQYF.

The chain links TRBV2 to TRBJ2-1; D gene uncertain. The CDR3 sequence is 11 residues long. Germline CDR1 SNHLY, CDR2 FYNNEI. V shed 11 bases and J shed 5 bases, with 10 bases lying between them. In DNA, the CDR3 is TGTGCCTGTCTTTTCGACAATGAGCAGTTCTTC. Its protein product is CACLFDNEQFF.

CDR3 in amino acids: CAISEPRGDEQFF. The CDR3 nucleotides are TGTGCCATCAGTGAGCCCAGGGGGGATGAGCAGTTCTTC. The chain links TRBV10-3 to TRBJ2-1; TRBD1 might be the D (7 bases). Germline V lookup: CDR1 ENHRY, CDR2 SYGVKD. This CDR3 comprises 13 residues. Deletions cut 2 bases from V and 8 bases from J, with 10 bases between.

The CDR3, as DNA: TGTGCCATCAGTCCACAGGGAAATGTGGATCAGCCCCAGCATTTT. This codes for CAISPQGNVDQPQHF. This chain joins TRBV10-3 and TRBJ1-5; D is perhaps TRBD1 (6 bases). Deletions cut 5 bases from V and 5 bases from J, with 16 bases between. The germline gives CDR1 ENHRY, CDR2 SYGVKD. This CDR3 region has 15 residues.

The chain is built from TRBV14 and TRBJ2-1; 8 nucleotides agree with TRBD1. Trimming took 3 bases from V and 7 from J; bases not matched to a gene: 2. The germline V gene encodes CDR1 SGHDN and CDR2 FVKESK. CDR3 length: 13 residues. CDR3 sequence: CASSQTGANEQFF. Written as DNA, the CDR3 is TGTGCCAGCAGCCAGACAGGGGCGAATGAGCAGTTCTTC.

V is TRBV10-1 and J is TRBJ2-1; D unclear. Germline CDR1 WNHNN, CDR2 SYGVQD (reference sequence). The V end was cut by 2 bases, the J end by 7 bases, with 15 bases between. This CDR3 comprises 15 residues. In nucleotides, the CDR3 is TGCGCCAGCAGTGAGAAGGAAGCAGGAAGGAATGAGCAGTTCTTC. Its protein is CASSEKEAGRNEQFF.

The rearrangement uses TRBV19 and TRBJ1-3, with D uncertain. The CDR3 consists of 12 residues. Germline V CDR1 and CDR2: LNHDA, SQIVND (reference sequence). Trimming cost V 3 bases and J 9 bases, with 9 bases left between them. The CDR3 nucleotides read TGTGCCAGTAGTATGGACGGAGGCACCATATATTTT. Translating it yields CASSMDGGTIYF. The full variable domain, completed using reference TRBV19 and TRBJ1-3, is DGGITQSPKYLFRKEGQNVTLSCEQNLNHDAMYWYRQDPGQGLRLIYYSQIVNDFQKGDIAEGYSVSREKKESFPLTVTSAQKNPTAFYLCASSMDGGTIYFGEGSWLTVV.

The chain links TRBV7-9 to TRBJ2-3; no firm D call. CDR1 is SEHNR, CDR2 FQNEAQ, per germline (reference sequence). Trimming left V 3 bases short and J 4 bases short, with 14 bases between. This CDR3 region has 15 residues. CDR3 protein: CASSLSPQLPDTQYF. The CDR3 nucleotides are TGTGCCAGCAGCTTGTCCCCACAGTTGCCAGATACGCAGTATTTT.

J is TRBJ2-1 and V is TRBV5-1; TRBD1 agrees at 7 bases. Trimming at V came to 2 bases and at J to 7 bases, leaving 12 bases not matched to a gene. CDR1 and CDR2 (germline): SGHRS, YFSETQ. The length of the CDR3 is 16 residues. In DNA form, the CDR3 reads TGCGCCAGCAGCTTAGACGGACAGGTTACCTTGAATGAGCAGTTCTTC. This sequence encodes CASSLDGQVTLNEQFF.

This clone was counted once. The chain uses TRBV30 and TRBJ2-2, with D perhaps matching TRBD1 (7 bases). The V gene lost 5 bases and the J gene lost 3 bases, with 10 bases spanning the gap. Germline assignment: CDR1 GTSNPN and CDR2 SVGIG (reference sequence). This CDR3 has 13 residues. The CDR3 coding sequence is TGTGCCTGGTCAGGGGGGTACACCGGGGAGCTGTTTTTT. The encoded protein is CAWSGGYTGELFF.

The rearrangement joins TRBV5-6 to TRBJ2-5; D not resolved. V lost 2 bases, J lost 5 bases, and 4 bases lay in between. The germline CDR1 and CDR2 sequences are SGHDT and YYEEEE. The CDR3 contains 11 residues. The CDR3 nucleotides read TGTGCCAGCAGCTTTGGCGAGACCCAGTACTTC. Amino acids: CASSFGETQYF.